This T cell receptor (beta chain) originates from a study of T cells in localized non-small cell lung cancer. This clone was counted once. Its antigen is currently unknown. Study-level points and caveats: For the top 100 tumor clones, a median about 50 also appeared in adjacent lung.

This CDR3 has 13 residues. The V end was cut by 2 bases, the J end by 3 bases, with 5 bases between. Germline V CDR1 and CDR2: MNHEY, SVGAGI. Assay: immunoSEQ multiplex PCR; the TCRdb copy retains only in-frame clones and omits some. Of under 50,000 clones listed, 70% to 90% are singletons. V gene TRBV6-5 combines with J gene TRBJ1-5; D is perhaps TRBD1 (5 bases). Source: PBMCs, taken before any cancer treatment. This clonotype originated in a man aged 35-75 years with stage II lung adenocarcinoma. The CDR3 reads CASSYGHNQPQHF. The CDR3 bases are TGTGCCAGCAGTTACGGACACAATCAGCCCCAGCATTTT.